A single sample is the source of the 31 T cell receptor beta chains below, sequenced in a study of cytomegalovirus exposure and HLA in healthy donors. The PCR ran on 60 Vbeta and 13 Jbeta primers. This table comes from immunoSEQ multiplex PCR, and its TCRdb copy is limited to in-frame clones, with some not included. This sample has around 67,000 clones, with 75% to 80% found just once. Sequencing was performed on PBMCs. The receptors originated from a young man in good health and CMV-seropositive.

There are a few counts of this clone. The V and J genes are TRBV5-1 and TRBJ2-3; 9 positions match TRBD2. V shed 4 bases, J shed 1 base, and the junction held 10 bases outside the gene matches. This CDR3 region has 17 residues. Germline CDR1 and CDR2: SGHRS and YFSETQ. CDR3 DNA sequence: TGCGCCAGCAGCCATCCCGGGGCGGGGGGGCGCACAGATACGCAGTATTTT. Its protein is CASSHPGAGGRTDTQYF. The whole variable domain, filled in from reference TRBV5-1 and TRBJ2-3, reads KAGVTQTPRYLIKTRGQQVTLSCSPISGHRSVSWYQQTPGQGLQFLFEYFSETQRNKGNFPGRFSGRQFSNSRSEMNVSTLELGDSALYLCASSHPGAGGRTDTQYFGPGTRLTVL.

This clone appeared once. As DNA, the CDR3 is TGTGCCAGCAAACAGGGCTTTGGCAATCAGCCCCAGCATTTT. Protein product: CASKQGFGNQPQHF. This chain uses TRBV6-5 with TRBJ1-5; a weak D match, TRBD1 (6 bases). V was clipped by 7 bases and J by 2 bases, with 12 bases between them. The CDR3 has 14 residues. Germline assignment: CDR1 MNHEY and CDR2 SVGAGI.

The chain uses TRBV25-1 and TRBJ1-2; a weak D match, TRBD1 (6 bases). V was shortened by 4 bases and J by 0 bases, with 9 bases between the two germline ends. CDR3 length: 14 residues. The germline gives CDR1 MGHDK, CDR2 SYGVNS. The CDR3 spells CASSVQGSNYGYTF. The CDR3 DNA follows: TGTGCCAGCAGTGTACAGGGTTCTAACTATGGCTACACCTTC.

This clone was observed many times. This chain links TRBV19 with TRBJ1-1; weak D call: TRBD1 (5 bases). Trimming cost V 6 bases and J 11 bases, with 13 bases left between them. This CDR3 region has 11 residues. The germline gives CDR1 LNHDA, CDR2 SQIVND (reference sequence). CDR3: CASRTDRQAFF. CDR3 nucleotides: TGTGCCAGTAGGACCGACAGACAGGCTTTCTTT.

The CDR3 protein is CAIRGTESSYNSPLHF. The CDR3 nucleotides read TGTGCCATCAGGGGGACAGAGAGCTCCTATAATTCACCCCTCCACTTT. The chain is built from TRBV10-3 and TRBJ1-6; 7 bases line up with TRBD1. The J segment lost 0 bases and the V segment lost 6 bases, leaving 5 bases of the junction unmatched. The V gene's germline CDR1 is ENHRY and CDR2 SYGVKD. The CDR3 is 16 amino acids.

The chain employs TRBV6-5 and TRBJ1-1; D gene uncertain. V lost 6 bases and J 1 base, leaving 12 bases between the germline ends. CDR3 length: 14 amino acids. Germline-derived CDR1 and CDR2 are MNHEY and SVGAGI. In DNA, the CDR3 is TGTGCCAGCAGAGGCGCGCGGTCGAACACTGAAGCTTTCTTT. Translating gives CASRGARSNTEAFF.

The chain recombines TRBV29-1 with TRBJ1-1, with D maybe TRBD1 (6 bases). The CDR3 length is 12 residues. The V gene lost 6 bases and the J gene lost 5 bases, with 13 bases spanning the gap. Germline V lookup: CDR1 SQVTM, CDR2 ANQGSEA. CDR3 nucleotides: TGCAGCGTGGGGGCCTGGGTAACTGAAGCTTTCTTT. Amino acid sequence: CSVGAWVTEAFF.

This chain uses TRBV9 with TRBJ1-1; a possible D gene is TRBD1 (6 bases). The CDR3 loop spans 14 amino acids. The germline gives CDR1 SGDLS, CDR2 YYNGEE. V lost 4 bases and J lost 2, with 12 bases in between. This CDR3 reads CASSRGALNTEAFF. In DNA, the CDR3 is TGTGCCAGCAGCCGGGGGGCTCTCAACACTGAAGCTTTCTTT.

This rearrangement joins TRBV6-5 to TRBJ1-5, with TRBD1 as a possible D gene (5 bases). This CDR3 region has 15 residues. Trimming removed 6 bases from V and 0 bases from J, with 12 bases in between. Per the germline V gene, CDR1 is MNHEY and CDR2 is SVGAGI. The CDR3: CASSPYRNSNQPQHF. CDR3 nucleotides: TGTGCCAGCAGCCCATACAGGAATAGCAATCAGCCCCAGCATTTT.

The rearrangement links TRBV30 to TRBJ2-1; D possibly corresponds to TRBD1 (5 bases). CDR3 length: 13 residues. Germline CDR1 GTSNPN, CDR2 SVGIG (reference sequence). V was trimmed by 0 bases and J by 8 bases, leaving 11 bases between them. CDR3 in amino acids: CAWSVAGWDEQFF. CDR3 DNA sequence: TGTGCCTGGAGTGTTGCAGGGTGGGATGAGCAGTTCTTC.

As concerns this clone: The conserved phenylalanine or tryptophan normally closing the CDR3 is absent here, so this likely arose from a read error. The limits of the CDR3 on the DNA are not certain, so only TCRdb's listed CDR3 is given. The V gene is TRBV23-1, the J gene TRBJ2-7; TRBD1 is taken as the D call from the table, unchecked against the DNA. TRBV23-1 carries the ORF label, with uncertain function. The CDR3 is 10 amino acids in total, end residues counted. CDR3 protein: CARMLSGGLH.

This clone was recorded only once. The chain carries TRBV6-5 and TRBJ1-5; D is perhaps TRBD1 (6 bases). The V and J ends lost 5 bases and 6 bases respectively, with 11 bases between them. Germline assignment: CDR1 MNHEY and CDR2 SVGAGI. CDR3 length equals 13 residues. The DNA of the CDR3 is TGTGCCAGCAGTCAGGGGAGCTCTCAGCCCCAGCATTTT. Its translation is CASSQGSSQPQHF.

This chain uses TRBV6-4 with TRBJ1-1, with 10 bases matching TRBD1. V lost 6 bases and J lost 0; bases outside the gene matches: 10. Germline CDR1 and CDR2: MRHNA and SNTAGT. The CDR3 runs 17 residues. The CDR3 DNA follows: TGTGCCAGCAGACGACAGGGGGCAGGGGAAATGAACACTGAAGCTTTCTTT. Translated: CASRRQGAGEMNTEAFF.

A few counts support this clone. V usage is TRBV10-2 and J usage is TRBJ2-1; TRBD2 is a possible D gene (6 bases). Looked up from germline, CDR1 is WSHSY and CDR2 is SAAADI. The V end was cut by 7 bases, the J end by 4 bases, with 14 bases between. The CDR3 consists of 14 residues. CDR3 protein: CASTRSGEYNEQFF. The CDR3 DNA sequence: TGCGCCAGCACTCGTAGCGGAGAGTACAATGAGCAGTTCTTC.

The V call is TRBV30, the J call TRBJ1-2; D unresolved. V was shortened by 3 bases and J by 8 bases, with 19 bases between the two germline ends. The germline CDR1 and CDR2 sequences are GTSNPN and SVGIG (reference sequence). The CDR3 is 14 amino acids. The CDR3 here is CAWRELTDLRGYTF. In DNA, the CDR3 is TGTGCCTGGAGGGAACTTACAGATTTGCGCGGCTACACCTTC.

This chain uses TRBV7-8 with TRBJ1-1; no clear D gene. CDR3 length: 14 residues. Germline V CDR1 and CDR2: SGHVS, FQNEAQ. V was shortened by 5 bases and J by 0 bases, with 10 bases between the two germline ends. CDR3 DNA sequence: TGTGCCAGCAGCCTCCTCCAGATGAACACTGAAGCTTTCTTT. Protein product: CASSLLQMNTEAFF.

The chain joins TRBV30 to TRBJ1-4, with 7 bases fitting TRBD1. V gave up 3 bases and J gave up 7 bases; unmatched junction bases: 5. The CDR3 extends over 13 amino acids. Germline V gene lookup returns CDR1 GTSNPN and CDR2 SVGIG (reference sequence). The CDR3 loop reads CAWRRQGVEKLFF. The DNA of the CDR3 is TGTGCCTGGAGAAGACAGGGTGTTGAAAAACTGTTTTTT. The full variable domain, in which reference TRBV30 and TRBJ1-4 provide the parts outside the CDR3, is SQTIHQWPATLVQPVGSPLSLECTVEGTSNPNLYWYRQAAGRGLQLLFYSVGIGQISSEVPQNLSASRPQDRQFILSSKKLLLSDSGFYLCAWRRQGVEKLFFGSGTQLSVL.

The rearrangement uses TRBV10-3 and TRBJ2-7, with TRBD2 matching 7 bases. V shed 2 bases, J shed 3 bases, and the junction held 10 bases outside the gene matches. Germline V gene lookup returns CDR1 ENHRY and CDR2 SYGVKD. The CDR3 spans 16 residues. The CDR3 loop is CAISEVSGGSGYEQYF. In nucleotides, the CDR3 is TGTGCCATCAGTGAGGTGTCGGGCGGGAGTGGCTACGAGCAGTACTTC.

The chain recombines TRBV7-6 with TRBJ1-6; 11 nucleotides line up with TRBD1. In germline, CDR1 is SGHVS, CDR2 FNYEAQ. V trimming: 5 bases; J trimming: 7 bases; junction bases outside the gene matches: 7. The CDR3 is made up of 16 amino acids. The chain's CDR3 is CASSRTGGAGNSPLHF. The CDR3 DNA sequence: TGTGCCAGCAGCCGGACAGGGGGCGCGGGCAATTCACCCCTCCACTTT.

The chain recombines TRBV6-5 with TRBJ2-7; TRBD2 matches at 7 bases. Germline lookup yields CDR1 MNHEY and CDR2 SVGAGI. The V segment lost 6 bases and the J segment 2 bases; nucleotides outside the gene matches: 4. CDR3 length: 13 residues. The CDR3 sequence is CASRGRETYEQYF. The CDR3 coding sequence is TGTGCCAGCAGGGGGAGGGAAACCTACGAGCAGTACTTC.

The V and J genes are TRBV4-2 and TRBJ2-1, with 8 bases matching TRBD2. V shed 0 bases and J 7 bases; nucleotides not matched to a gene: 5. Germline V CDR1 and CDR2: LGHNA, YNFKEQ. CDR3 length equals 15 residues. The DNA for the CDR3 is TGTGCCAGCAGCCAAGATAGCGGGGAACCGAATGAGCAGTTCTTC. Encoded protein: CASSQDSGEPNEQFF.

The chain joins TRBV10-3 to TRBJ1-4; no firm D call. Per germline, CDR1 ENHRY and CDR2 SYGVKD. CDR3 length: 16 residues. The ends were cut back, 0 bases at V and 8 bases at J, with 16 bases in the middle. CDR3 DNA: TGTGCCATCAGTGAGTCGGAAGAGAGAGGCGGAGAAAAACTGTTTTTT. Translated: CAISESEERGGEKLFF.

In its sample, this clone was seen a few times. The chain carries TRBV2 and TRBJ2-1, with D unresolved. The CDR3 covers 13 residues. V lost 7 bases, J lost 4 bases, and 11 bases lay in between. Germline CDR1 and CDR2: SNHLY and FYNNEI. The chain's CDR3 is CASMVTEYNEQFF. The DNA for the CDR3 is TGTGCCAGCATGGTCACGGAGTACAATGAGCAGTTCTTC.

There are a few counts of this clone. The chain joins TRBV11-2 to TRBJ1-5, with D possibly TRBD1 on 6 matching bases. Germline V CDR1 and CDR2: SGHAT, FQNNGV. The CDR3 covers 14 residues. The V gene lost 4 bases and the J gene lost 1 base, with 8 bases spanning the gap. The chain's CDR3 is CASSSGQSNQPQHF. CDR3 bases: TGTGCCAGCAGCTCAGGACAGAGCAATCAGCCCCAGCATTTT.

The chain couples TRBV2 to TRBJ2-7; 9 nucleotides agree with TRBD1. Germline trimming cut 3 bases from V and 2 bases from J; bases unmatched to any gene: 8. The germline CDR1 and CDR2 sequences are SNHLY and FYNNEI. The CDR3 loop spans 16 amino acids. The CDR3 protein is CASSDETGQGAYEQYF. CDR3 nucleotides: TGTGCCAGCAGTGACGAAACGGGACAGGGAGCCTACGAGCAGTACTTC.

This clone showed up many times. This sequence joins TRBV6-4 and TRBJ2-1, with D maybe TRBD2 (6 bases). Trimming stripped 3 bases from V and 5 bases from J, with 11 bases between. The germline V gene encodes CDR1 MRHNA and CDR2 SNTAGT. This CDR3 contains 14 residues. CDR3 bases: TGTGCCAGCAGTGAAGGAGGGGAGAACAATGAGCAGTTCTTC. Translation: CASSEGGENNEQFF.

There are a few counts of this clone. This rearrangement joins TRBV19 to TRBJ2-1, with no clear D. The CDR3 consists of 13 residues. The germline V and J ends were trimmed by 4 bases and 5 bases, with 9 bases remaining between them. Germline V lookup: CDR1 LNHDA, CDR2 SQIVND (reference sequence). As DNA, the CDR3 is TGTGCCAGTAGTACCCTCCTTGACAATGAGCAGTTCTTC. Residues: CASSTLLDNEQFF.

This chain uses TRBV4-1 with TRBJ1-5; D unresolved. This CDR3 is built from 15 residues. V was trimmed by 5 bases and J by 2 bases, leaving 13 bases between them. Germline CDR1 and CDR2: MGHRA and YSYEKL. The CDR3 here is CASSVRLDRNQPQHF. The CDR3 DNA reads TGCGCCAGCAGCGTAAGACTAGACCGCAATCAGCCCCAGCATTTT.

The chain links TRBV10-3 to TRBJ1-2, with D possibly matching TRBD1 (6 bases). V gave up 10 bases and J gave up 4 bases, with 19 bases separating them. Germline V gene lookup returns CDR1 ENHRY and CDR2 SYGVKD. The CDR3 loop spans 14 amino acids. CDR3 loop: CATLLTGPAYGYTF. The DNA for the CDR3 is TGTGCCACCCTCCTAACAGGGCCCGCCTATGGCTACACCTTC.

This clone was detected a few times. The chain couples TRBV12-2 to TRBJ2-1; the D call of TRBD2 is as the table states it, not checked on the DNA. TRBV12-2 is flagged as a pseudogene. CDR3 size: 14 residues. CDR3 protein: CASRLVDFIDEQFF. The DNA of the CDR3 is TGTGCAAGTCGCTTAGTGGACTTCATAGATGAGCAGTTCTTC.

This clone has a single count. The chain is built from TRBV2 and TRBJ2-1; 7 bases match TRBD2. Germline values: CDR1 SNHLY, CDR2 FYNNEI. The CDR3 totals 13 residues. The ends lost 6 bases at V and 9 bases at J; junction bases unmatched: 8. CDR3 residues: CASRARLAAEQFF. The CDR3 DNA follows: TGTGCCAGCAGGGCACGACTAGCCGCTGAGCAGTTCTTC. The full variable domain, with the rest looked up from reference TRBV2 and TRBJ2-1, is EPEVTQTPSHQVTQMGQEVILRCVPISNHLYFYWYRQILGQKVEFLVSFYNNEISEKSEIFDDQFSVERPDGSNFTLKIRSTKLEDSAMYFCASRARLAAEQFFGPGTRLTVL.